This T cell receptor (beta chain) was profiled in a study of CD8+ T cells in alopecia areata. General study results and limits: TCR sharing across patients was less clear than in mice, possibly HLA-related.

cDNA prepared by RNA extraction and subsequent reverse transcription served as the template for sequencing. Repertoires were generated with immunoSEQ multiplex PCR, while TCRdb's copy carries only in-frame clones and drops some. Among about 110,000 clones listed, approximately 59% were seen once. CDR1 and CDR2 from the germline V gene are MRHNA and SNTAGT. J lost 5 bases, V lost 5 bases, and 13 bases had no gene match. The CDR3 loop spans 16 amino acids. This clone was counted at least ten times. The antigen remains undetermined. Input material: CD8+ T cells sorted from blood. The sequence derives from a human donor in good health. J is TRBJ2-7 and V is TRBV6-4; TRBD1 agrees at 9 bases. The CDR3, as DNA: TGTGCCAGCAGTACCATGCCGGGACAGGGTTTCCACGAGCAGTACTTC. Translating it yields CASSTMPGQGFHEQYF.